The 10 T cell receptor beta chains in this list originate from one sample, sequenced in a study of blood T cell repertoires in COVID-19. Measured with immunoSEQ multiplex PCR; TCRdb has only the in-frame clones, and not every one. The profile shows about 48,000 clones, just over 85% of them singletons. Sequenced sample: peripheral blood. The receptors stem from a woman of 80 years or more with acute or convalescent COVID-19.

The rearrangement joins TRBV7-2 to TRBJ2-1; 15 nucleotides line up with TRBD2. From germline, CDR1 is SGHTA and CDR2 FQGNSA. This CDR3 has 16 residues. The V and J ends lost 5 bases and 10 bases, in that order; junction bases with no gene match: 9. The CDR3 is CASSTGLAGGQEEQFF. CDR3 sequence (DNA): TGTGCCAGCAGCACCGGACTAGCGGGGGGGCAGGAAGAGCAGTTCTTC.

The DNA for the CDR3 is TGTGCCAGCTCACCAAACCGGGACAACTCCTACGAGCAGTACTTC. It yields the protein CASSPNRDNSYEQYF. The chain employs TRBV18 and TRBJ2-7; possible D gene TRBD1, 6 bases. Germline CDR1 is KGHSH and CDR2 is LQKENI. There are 15 residues in the CDR3. With 2 bases removed from V and 0 bases from J, the gap between germline ends came to 11 bases.

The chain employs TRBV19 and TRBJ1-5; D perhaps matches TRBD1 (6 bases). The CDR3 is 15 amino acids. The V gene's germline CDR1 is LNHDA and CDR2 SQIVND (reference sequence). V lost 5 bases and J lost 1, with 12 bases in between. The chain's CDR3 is CASSPQGKSNQPQHF. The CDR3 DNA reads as TGTGCCAGTAGTCCACAGGGCAAGAGCAATCAGCCCCAGCATTTT.

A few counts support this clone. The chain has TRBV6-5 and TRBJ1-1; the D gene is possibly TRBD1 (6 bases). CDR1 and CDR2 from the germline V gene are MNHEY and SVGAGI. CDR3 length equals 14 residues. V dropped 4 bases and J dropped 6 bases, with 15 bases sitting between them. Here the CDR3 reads CASSSRGASSEAFF. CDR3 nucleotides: TGTGCCAGCAGTTCACGGGGGGCGTCCTCTGAAGCTTTCTTT.

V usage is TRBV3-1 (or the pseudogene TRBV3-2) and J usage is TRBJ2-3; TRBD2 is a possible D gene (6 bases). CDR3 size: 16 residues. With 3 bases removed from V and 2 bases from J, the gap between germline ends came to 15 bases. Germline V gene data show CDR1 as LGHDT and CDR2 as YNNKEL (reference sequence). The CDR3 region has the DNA TGTGCCAGCAGCCAGAGGGAGGCAGGCTACACAGATACGCAGTATTTT. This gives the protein CASSQREAGYTDTQYF.

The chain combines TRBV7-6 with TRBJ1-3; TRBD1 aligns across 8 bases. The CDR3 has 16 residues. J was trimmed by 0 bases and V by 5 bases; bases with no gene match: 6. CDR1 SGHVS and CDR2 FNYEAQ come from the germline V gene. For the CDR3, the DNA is TGTGCCAGCAGCGTGACAGGGGCTTTCTCTGGAAACACCATATATTTT. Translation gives CASSVTGAFSGNTIYF.

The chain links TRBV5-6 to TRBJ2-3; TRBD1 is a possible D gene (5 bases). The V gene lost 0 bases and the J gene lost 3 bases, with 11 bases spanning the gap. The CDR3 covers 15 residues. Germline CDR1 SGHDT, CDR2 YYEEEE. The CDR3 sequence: CASSLGGPTTDTQYF. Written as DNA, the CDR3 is TGTGCCAGCAGCTTGGGGGGCCCCACTACAGATACGCAGTATTTT.

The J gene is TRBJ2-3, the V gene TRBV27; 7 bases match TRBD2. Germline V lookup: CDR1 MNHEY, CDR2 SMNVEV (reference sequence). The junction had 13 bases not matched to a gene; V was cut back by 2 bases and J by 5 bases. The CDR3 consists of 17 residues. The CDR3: CASSLIRDYLNLDTQYF. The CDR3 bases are TGTGCCAGCAGTTTAATCCGGGACTACCTTAATTTAGATACGCAGTATTTT.

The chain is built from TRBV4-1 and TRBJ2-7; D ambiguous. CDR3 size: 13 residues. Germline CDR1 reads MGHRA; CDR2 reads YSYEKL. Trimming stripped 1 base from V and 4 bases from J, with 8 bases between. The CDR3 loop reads CASSQGSGYEQYF. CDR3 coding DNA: TGCGCCAGCAGCCAAGGCTCCGGGTACGAGCAGTACTTC.

CDR3 loop: CASSPPGQGVEETQYF. The CDR3 nucleotides read TGTGCCAGCTCACCGCCGGGACAGGGGGTTGAAGAGACCCAGTACTTC. The gene calls are TRBV18 and TRBJ2-5, with 11 bases matching TRBD1. Trimming at V came to 3 bases and at J to 3 bases, leaving 6 bases not matched to a gene. This CDR3 comprises 16 residues. The germline V gene encodes CDR1 KGHSH and CDR2 LQKENI.